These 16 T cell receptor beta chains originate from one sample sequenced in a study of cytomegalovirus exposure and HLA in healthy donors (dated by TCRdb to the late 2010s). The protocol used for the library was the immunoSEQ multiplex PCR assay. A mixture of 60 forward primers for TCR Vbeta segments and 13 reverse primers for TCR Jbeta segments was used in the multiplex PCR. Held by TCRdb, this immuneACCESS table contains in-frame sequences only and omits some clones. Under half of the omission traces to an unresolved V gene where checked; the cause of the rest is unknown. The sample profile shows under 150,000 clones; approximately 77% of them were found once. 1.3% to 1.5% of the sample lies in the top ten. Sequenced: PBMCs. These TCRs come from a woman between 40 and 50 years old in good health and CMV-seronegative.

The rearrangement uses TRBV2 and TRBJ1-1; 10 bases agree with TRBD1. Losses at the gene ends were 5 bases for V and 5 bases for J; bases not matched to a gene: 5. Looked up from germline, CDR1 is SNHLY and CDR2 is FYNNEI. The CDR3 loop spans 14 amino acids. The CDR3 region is CASSRQGARTEAFF. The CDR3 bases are TGTGCCAGCAGTCGACAGGGGGCAAGAACTGAAGCTTTCTTT.

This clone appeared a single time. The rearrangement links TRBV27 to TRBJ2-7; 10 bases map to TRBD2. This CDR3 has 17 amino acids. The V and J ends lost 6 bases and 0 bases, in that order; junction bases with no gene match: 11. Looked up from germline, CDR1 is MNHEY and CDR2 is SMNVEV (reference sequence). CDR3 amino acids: CASSDAPQRGGSYEQYF. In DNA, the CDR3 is TGTGCCAGCAGCGACGCCCCCCAGCGGGGGGGCTCCTACGAGCAGTACTTC.

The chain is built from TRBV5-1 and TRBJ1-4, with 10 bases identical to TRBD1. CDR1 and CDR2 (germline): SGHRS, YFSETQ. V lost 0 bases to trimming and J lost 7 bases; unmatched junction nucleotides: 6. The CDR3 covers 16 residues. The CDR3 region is CASSLGQGAVSEKLFF. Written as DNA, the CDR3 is TGCGCCAGCAGCTTGGGACAGGGGGCAGTCAGTGAAAAACTGTTTTTT.

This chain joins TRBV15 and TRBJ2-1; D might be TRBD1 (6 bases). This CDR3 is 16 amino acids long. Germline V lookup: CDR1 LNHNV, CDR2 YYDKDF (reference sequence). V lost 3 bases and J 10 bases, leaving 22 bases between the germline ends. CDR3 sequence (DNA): TGTGCCACCAGCAGCTCCGGGACATCGCCTATTTTCGAGCAGTTCTTC. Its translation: CATSSSGTSPIFEQFF.

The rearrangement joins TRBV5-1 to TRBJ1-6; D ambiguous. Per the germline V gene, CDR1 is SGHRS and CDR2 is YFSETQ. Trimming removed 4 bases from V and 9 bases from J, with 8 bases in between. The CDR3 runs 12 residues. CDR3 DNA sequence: TGCGCCAGCAGCCCCCTAGGTTCACCCCTCCACTTT. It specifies CASSPLGSPLHF.

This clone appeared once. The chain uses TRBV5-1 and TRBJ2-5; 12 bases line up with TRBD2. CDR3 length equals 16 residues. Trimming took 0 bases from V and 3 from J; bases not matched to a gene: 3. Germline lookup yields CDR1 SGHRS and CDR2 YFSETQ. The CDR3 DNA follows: TGCGCCAGCAGCTTGGCGGCTAGCGGGGGGGAAGAGACCCAGTACTTC. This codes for CASSLAASGGEETQYF.

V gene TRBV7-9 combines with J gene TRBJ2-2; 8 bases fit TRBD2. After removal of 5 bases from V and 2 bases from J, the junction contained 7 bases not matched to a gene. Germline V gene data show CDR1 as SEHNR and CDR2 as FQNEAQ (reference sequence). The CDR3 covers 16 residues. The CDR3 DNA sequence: TGTGCCAGCAGCCTTAGCGGGGTGTTAAACACCGGGGAGCTGTTTTTT. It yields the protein CASSLSGVLNTGELFF.

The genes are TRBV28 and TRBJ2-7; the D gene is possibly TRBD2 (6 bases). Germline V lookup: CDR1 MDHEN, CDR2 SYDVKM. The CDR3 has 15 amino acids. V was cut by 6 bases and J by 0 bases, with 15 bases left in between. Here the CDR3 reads CASRIVRDSSYEQYF. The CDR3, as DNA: TGTGCCAGCAGGATAGTACGGGACTCCTCCTACGAGCAGTACTTC.

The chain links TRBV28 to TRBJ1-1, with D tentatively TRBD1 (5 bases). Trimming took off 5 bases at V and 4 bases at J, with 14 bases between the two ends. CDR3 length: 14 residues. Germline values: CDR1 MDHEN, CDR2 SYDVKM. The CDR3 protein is CASSPWGVGTEAFF. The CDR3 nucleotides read TGTGCCAGCAGTCCCTGGGGGGTAGGCACTGAAGCTTTCTTT.

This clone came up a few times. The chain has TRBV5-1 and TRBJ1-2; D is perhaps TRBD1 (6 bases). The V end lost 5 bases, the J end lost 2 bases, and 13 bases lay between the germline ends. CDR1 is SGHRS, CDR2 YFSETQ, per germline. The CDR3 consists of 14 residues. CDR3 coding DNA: TGCGCCAGCAGTCAGGGGTCGGGGAACTATGGCTACACCTTC. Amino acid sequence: CASSQGSGNYGYTF.

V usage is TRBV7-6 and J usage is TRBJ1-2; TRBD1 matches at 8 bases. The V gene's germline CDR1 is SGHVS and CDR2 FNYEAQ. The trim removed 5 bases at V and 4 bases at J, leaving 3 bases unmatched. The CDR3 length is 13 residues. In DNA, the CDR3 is TGTGCCAGCAGCCCCGGACAGGGCTATGGCTACACCTTC. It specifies CASSPGQGYGYTF.

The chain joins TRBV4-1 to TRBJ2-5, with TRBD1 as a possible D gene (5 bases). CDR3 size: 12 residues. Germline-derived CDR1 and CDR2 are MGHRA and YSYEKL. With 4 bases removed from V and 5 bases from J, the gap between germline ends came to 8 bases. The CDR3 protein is CASSRGSETQYF. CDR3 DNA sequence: TGCGCCAGCAGCCGGGGCTCGGAGACCCAGTACTTC.

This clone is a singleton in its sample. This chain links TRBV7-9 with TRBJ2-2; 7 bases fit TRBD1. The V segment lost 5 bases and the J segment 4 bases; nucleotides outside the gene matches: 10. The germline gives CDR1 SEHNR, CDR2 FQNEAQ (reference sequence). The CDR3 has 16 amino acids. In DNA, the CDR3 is TGTGCCAGCAGCCCCCCGGAGGCAGGGGGCACCGGGGAGCTGTTTTTT. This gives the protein CASSPPEAGGTGELFF.

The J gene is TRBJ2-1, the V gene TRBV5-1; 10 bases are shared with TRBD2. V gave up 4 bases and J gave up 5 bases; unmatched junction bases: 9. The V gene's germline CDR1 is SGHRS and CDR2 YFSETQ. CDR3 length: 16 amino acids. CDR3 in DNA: TGCGCCAGCAGCCCCTTAACTAGCGGGACCAACAATGAGCAGTTCTTC. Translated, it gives CASSPLTSGTNNEQFF. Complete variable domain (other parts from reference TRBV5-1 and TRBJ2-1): KAGVTQTPRYLIKTRGQQVTLSCSPISGHRSVSWYQQTPGQGLQFLFEYFSETQRNKGNFPGRFSGRQFSNSRSEMNVSTLELGDSALYLCASSPLTSGTNNEQFFGPGTRLTVL.

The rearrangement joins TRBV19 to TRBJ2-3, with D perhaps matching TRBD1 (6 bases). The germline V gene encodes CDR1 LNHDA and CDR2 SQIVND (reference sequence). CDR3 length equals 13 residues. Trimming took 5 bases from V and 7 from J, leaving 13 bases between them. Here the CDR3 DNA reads TGTGCCAGTAGTCCTACGGACAGATATACGCAGTATTTT. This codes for CASSPTDRYTQYF.

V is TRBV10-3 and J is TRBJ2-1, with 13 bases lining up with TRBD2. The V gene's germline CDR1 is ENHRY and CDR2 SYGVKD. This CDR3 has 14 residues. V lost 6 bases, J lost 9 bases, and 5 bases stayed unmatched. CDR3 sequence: CAISPGLAGREQFF. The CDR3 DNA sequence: TGTGCCATCAGCCCGGGACTAGCGGGGCGTGAGCAGTTCTTC.